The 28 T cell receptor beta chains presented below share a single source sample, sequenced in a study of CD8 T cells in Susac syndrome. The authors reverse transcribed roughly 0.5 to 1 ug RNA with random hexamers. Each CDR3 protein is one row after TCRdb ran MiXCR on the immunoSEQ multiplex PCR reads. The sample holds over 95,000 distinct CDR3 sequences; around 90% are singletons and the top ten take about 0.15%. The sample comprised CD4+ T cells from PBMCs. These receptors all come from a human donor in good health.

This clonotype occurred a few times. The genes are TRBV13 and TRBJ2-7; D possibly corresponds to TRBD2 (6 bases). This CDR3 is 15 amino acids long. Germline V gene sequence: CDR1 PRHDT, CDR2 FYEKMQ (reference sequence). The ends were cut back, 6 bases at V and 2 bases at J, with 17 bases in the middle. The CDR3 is CASRVWGVSTYEQYF. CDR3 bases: TGTGCCAGCAGGGTCTGGGGGGTATCAACCTACGAGCAGTACTTC.

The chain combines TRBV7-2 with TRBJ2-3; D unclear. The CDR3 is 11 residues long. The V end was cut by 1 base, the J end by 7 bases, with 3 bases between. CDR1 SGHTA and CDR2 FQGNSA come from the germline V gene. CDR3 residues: CASSLGNTQYF. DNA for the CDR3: TGTGCCAGCAGCTTAGGGAATACGCAGTATTTT.

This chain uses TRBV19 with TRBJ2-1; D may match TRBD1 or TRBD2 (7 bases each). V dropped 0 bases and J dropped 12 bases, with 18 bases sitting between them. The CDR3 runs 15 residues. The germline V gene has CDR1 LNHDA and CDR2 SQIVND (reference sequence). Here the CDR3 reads CASSIEVGRTGRQFF. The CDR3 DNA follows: TGTGCCAGTAGTATAGAAGTCGGGAGGACAGGCCGGCAGTTCTTC.

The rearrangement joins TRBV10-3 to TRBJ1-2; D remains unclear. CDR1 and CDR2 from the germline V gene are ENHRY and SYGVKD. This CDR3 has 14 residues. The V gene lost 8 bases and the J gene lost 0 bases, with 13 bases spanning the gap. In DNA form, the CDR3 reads TGTGCCATCCAGAAGGCGCAGACTAACTATGGCTACACCTTC. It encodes CAIQKAQTNYGYTF.

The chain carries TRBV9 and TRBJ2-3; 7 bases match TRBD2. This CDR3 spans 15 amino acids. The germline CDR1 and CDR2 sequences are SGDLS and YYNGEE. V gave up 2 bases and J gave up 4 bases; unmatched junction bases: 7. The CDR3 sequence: CASSVNGGSADTQYF. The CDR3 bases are TGTGCCAGCAGCGTCAACGGGGGGAGTGCAGATACGCAGTATTTT.

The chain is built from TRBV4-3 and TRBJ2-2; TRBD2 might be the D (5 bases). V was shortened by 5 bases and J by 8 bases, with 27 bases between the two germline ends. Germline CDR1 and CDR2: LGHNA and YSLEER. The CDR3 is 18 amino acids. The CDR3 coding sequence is TGCGCCAGCAGCTCAGAGATGACATCGCGTGGGAGCGCGGGGGAGCTGTTTTTT. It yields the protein CASSSEMTSRGSAGELFF.

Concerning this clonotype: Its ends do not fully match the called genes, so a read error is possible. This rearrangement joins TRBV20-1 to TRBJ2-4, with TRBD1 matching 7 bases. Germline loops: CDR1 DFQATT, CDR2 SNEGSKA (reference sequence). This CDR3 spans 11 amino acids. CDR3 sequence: CSAIHTGQPNF. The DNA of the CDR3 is TGCAGTGCGATCCATACGGGACAGCCGAACTTC.

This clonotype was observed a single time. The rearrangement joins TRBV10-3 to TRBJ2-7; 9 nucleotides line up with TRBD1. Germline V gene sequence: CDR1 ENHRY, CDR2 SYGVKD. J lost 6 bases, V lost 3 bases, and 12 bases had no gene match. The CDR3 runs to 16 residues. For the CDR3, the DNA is TGTGCCATCAGTGACGCCCCCGGGACAGGGATCGGCGAGCAGTACTTC. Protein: CAISDAPGTGIGEQYF.

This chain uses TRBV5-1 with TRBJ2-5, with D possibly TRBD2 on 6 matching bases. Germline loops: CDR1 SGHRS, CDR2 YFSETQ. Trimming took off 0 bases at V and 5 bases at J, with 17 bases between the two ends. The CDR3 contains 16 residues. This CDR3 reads CASSLGPGGLLETQYF. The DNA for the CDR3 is TGCGCCAGCAGCTTGGGTCCGGGCGGACTACTGGAGACCCAGTACTTC.

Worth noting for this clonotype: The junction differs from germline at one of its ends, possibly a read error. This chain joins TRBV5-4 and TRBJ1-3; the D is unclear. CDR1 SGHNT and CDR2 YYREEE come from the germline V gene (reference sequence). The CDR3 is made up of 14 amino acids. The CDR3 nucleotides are TGTGCCAGCAGCTTGCGTGAGTCAGGAAACACCATATTTTTT. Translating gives CASSLRESGNTIFF.

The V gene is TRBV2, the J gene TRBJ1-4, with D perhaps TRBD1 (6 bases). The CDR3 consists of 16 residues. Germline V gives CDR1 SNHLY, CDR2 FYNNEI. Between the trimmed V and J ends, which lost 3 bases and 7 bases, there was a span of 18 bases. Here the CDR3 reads CASSETPWEGGEKLFF. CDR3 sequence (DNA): TGTGCCAGCAGTGAGACCCCGTGGGAGGGGGGTGAAAAACTGTTTTTT.

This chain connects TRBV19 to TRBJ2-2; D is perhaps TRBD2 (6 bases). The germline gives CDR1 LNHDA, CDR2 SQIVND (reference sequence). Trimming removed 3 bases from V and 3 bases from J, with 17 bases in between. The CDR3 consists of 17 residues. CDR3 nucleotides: TGTGCCAGTAGTATTCCGGTCGGAGGGCAAGACACCGGGGAGCTGTTTTTT. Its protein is CASSIPVGGQDTGELFF.

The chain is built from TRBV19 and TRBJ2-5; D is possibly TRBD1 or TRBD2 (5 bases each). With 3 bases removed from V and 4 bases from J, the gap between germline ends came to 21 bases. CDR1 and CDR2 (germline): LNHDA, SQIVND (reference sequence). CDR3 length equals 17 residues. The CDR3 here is CASSIVRDPGRRETQYF. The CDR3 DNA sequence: TGTGCCAGTAGTATCGTCCGAGATCCGGGACGAAGAGAGACCCAGTACTTC.

The chain's CDR3 is CSAPWTGYAQYF. CDR3 DNA: TGCAGTGCTCCTTGGACCGGCTACGCACAGTACTTC. The chain combines TRBV20-1 with TRBJ2-7, with D unclear. V was clipped by 5 bases and J by 10 bases, with 18 bases between them. CDR1 is DFQATT and CDR2 is SNEGSKA in the germline V gene (reference sequence). This CDR3 comprises 12 residues.

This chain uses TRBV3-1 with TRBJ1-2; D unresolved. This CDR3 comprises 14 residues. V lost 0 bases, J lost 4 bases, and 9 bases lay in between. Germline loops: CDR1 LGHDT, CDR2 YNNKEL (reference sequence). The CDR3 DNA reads TGTGCCAGCAGCCAAGATGCCGCAGGCTATGGCTACACCTTC. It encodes CASSQDAAGYGYTF.

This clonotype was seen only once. The CDR3: CASSPPGLQANEQFF. CDR3 DNA: TGTGCCAGCAGTCCTCCGGGGCTTCAAGCCAATGAGCAGTTCTTC. The V and J genes are TRBV6-5 and TRBJ2-1; D tentatively reads TRBD1 or TRBD2 (5 bases each). The CDR3 spans 15 residues. Germline V gene sequence: CDR1 MNHEY, CDR2 SVGAGI. V was pared by 5 bases and J by 6 bases, with 17 bases between.

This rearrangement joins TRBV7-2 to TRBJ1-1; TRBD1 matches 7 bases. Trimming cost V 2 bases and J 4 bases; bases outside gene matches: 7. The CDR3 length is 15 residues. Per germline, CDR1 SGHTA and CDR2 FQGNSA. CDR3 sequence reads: CASSLSGGGSTEAFF. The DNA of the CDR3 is TGTGCCAGCAGCTTATCGGGAGGGGGCAGCACTGAAGCTTTCTTT.

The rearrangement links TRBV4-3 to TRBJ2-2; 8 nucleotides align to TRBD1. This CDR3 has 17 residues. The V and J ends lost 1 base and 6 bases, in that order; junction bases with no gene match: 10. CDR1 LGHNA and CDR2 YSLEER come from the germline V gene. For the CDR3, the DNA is TGCGCCAGCAGCCAAGCTTTCCCCACAGGGGGTTCCGGGGAGCTGTTTTTT. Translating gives CASSQAFPTGGSGELFF.

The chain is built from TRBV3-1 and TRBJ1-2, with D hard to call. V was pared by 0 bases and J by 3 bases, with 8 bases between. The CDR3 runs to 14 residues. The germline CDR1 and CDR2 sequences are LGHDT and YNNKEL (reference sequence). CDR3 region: CASSQDLKYYGYTF. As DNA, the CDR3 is TGTGCCAGCAGCCAAGATCTGAAGTACTATGGCTACACCTTC.

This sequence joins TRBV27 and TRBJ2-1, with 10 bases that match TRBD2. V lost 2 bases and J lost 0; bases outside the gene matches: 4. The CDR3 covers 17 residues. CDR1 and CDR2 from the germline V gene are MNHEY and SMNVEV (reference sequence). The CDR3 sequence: CASSLRSGRASYNEQFF. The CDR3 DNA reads TGTGCCAGCAGTTTACGAAGCGGGAGGGCCTCCTACAATGAGCAGTTCTTC.

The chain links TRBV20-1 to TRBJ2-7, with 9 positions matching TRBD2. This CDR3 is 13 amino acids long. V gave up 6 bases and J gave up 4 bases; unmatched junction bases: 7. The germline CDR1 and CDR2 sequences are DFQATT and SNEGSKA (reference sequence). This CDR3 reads CSAGASGVYEQYF. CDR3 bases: TGCAGTGCGGGGGCTAGCGGGGTTTACGAGCAGTACTTC.

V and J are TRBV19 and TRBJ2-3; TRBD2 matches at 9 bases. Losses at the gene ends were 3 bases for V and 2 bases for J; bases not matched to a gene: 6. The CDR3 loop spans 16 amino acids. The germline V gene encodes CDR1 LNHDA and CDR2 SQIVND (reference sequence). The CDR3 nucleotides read TGTGCCAGTAGTATCCCGGCGGGAGGGGTCACAGATACGCAGTATTTT. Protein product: CASSIPAGGVTDTQYF.

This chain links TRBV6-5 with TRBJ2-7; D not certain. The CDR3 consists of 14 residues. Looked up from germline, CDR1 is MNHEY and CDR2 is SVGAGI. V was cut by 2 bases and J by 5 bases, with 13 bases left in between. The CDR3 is CASSYGSQENEQYF. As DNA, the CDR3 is TGTGCCAGCAGTTACGGATCTCAGGAAAACGAGCAGTACTTC.

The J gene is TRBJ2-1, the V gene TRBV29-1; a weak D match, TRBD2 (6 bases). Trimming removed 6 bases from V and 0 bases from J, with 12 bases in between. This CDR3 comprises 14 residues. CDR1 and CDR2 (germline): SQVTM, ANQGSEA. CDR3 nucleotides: TGCAGCGTCCGGGAGCACAGCTCCTACAATGAGCAGTTCTTC. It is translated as CSVREHSSYNEQFF.

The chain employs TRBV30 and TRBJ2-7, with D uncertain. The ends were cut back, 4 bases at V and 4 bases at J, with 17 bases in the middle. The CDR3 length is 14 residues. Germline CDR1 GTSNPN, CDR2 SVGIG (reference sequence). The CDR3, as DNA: TGTGCCTGGAAAGGTTCAGAGTCCTTATACGAGCAGTACTTC. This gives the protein CAWKGSESLYEQYF. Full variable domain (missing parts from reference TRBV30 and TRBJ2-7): SQTIHQWPATLVQPVGSPLSLECTVEGTSNPNLYWYRQAAGRGLQLLFYSVGIGQISSEVPQNLSASRPQDRQFILSSKKLLLSDSGFYLCAWKGSESLYEQYFGPGTRLTVT.

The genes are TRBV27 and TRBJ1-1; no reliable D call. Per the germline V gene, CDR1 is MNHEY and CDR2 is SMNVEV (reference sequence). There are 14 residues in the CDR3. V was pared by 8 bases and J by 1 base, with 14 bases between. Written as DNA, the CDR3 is TGTGCCAGCGGACGAGGGCACCCGAACACTGAAGCTTTCTTT. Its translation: CASGRGHPNTEAFF.

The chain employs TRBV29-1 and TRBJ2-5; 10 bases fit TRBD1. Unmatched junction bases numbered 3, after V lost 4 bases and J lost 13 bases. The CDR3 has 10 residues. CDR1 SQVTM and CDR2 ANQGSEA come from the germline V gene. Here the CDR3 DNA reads TGCAGCGTTGGGGGGGACAGGGGGTACTTC. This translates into CSVGGDRGYF.

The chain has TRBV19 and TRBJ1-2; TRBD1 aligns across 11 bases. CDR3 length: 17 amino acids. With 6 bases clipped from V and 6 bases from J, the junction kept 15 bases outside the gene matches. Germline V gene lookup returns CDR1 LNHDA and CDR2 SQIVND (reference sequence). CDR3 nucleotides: TGTGCCAGTAGATCGATTAGTAGTGGACAGGGGGCTGATGGCTACACCTTC. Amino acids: CASRSISSGQGADGYTF.